The 7 T cell receptor beta chains reported below all come from one sample, sequenced in a study of PD-1 blockade in classical Hodgkin lymphoma. Assay: immunoSEQ multiplex PCR; the TCRdb copy retains only in-frame clones and omits some. The sample lists roughly 9,100 clones, 80% to 85% seen once, with 45% in the top ten. Time point described: cycle 4 day 1 (C4D1), after five to seven weeks of nivolumab. There was relapse after autologous stem cell transplantation in every patient, and there was variation in brentuximab vedotin exposure. The sequencing used peripheral blood mononuclear cells (PBMCs), collected before the fourth cycle of nivolumab. All receptors come from a human donor with classical Hodgkin lymphoma.

This sequence joins TRBV9 and TRBJ2-1; 8 bases agree with TRBD1. The CDR3 sequence is 16 residues long. V lost 0 bases to trimming and J lost 5 bases; unmatched junction nucleotides: 7. Germline V gives CDR1 SGDLS, CDR2 YYNGEE. CDR3 residues: CASSVGTGGFDNEQFF. CDR3 bases: TGTGCCAGCAGCGTAGGCACAGGGGGATTCGACAATGAGCAGTTCTTC.

The rearrangement links TRBV15 to TRBJ1-5; 8 bases map to TRBD1. J gave up 5 bases and V 0 bases, and 6 bases lay outside the gene matches. The germline V gene encodes CDR1 LNHNV and CDR2 YYDKDF (reference sequence). The CDR3 consists of 16 residues. The CDR3 DNA is TGTGCCACCAGCAGAGACGGGACAGGCGATTATCAGCCCCAGCATTTT. The encoded protein is CATSRDGTGDYQPQHF.

The table lists this clone with a few counts. This chain connects TRBV4-2 to TRBJ2-7; 8 bases line up with TRBD1. V lost 0 bases, J lost 0 bases, and 4 bases stayed unmatched. Germline loops: CDR1 LGHNA, CDR2 YNFKEQ. CDR3 length equals 16 residues. CDR3 sequence reads: CASSQDYGQGSYEQYF. In DNA, the CDR3 is TGTGCCAGCAGCCAAGATTACGGACAGGGCTCCTACGAGCAGTACTTC.

The chain employs TRBV30 and TRBJ1-1; TRBD1 aligns across 7 bases. The germline CDR1 and CDR2 sequences are GTSNPN and SVGIG (reference sequence). Trimming at V came to 2 bases and at J to 0 bases, leaving 6 bases not matched to a gene. This CDR3 has 15 residues. The CDR3 spells CAWSPEQGLNTEAFF. The CDR3 DNA is TGTGCCTGGAGTCCTGAACAGGGGCTGAACACTGAAGCTTTCTTT.

The genes are TRBV5-1 and TRBJ2-1; D not certain. Per the germline V gene, CDR1 is SGHRS and CDR2 is YFSETQ. V was shortened by 4 bases and J by 6 bases, with 20 bases between the two germline ends. The CDR3 consists of 16 residues. The CDR3 reads CASSPRRGGQGNEQFF. The CDR3 nucleotides are TGCGCCAGCAGCCCACGAAGAGGTGGTCAAGGCAATGAGCAGTTCTTC.

This clone has just one count. The chain joins TRBV7-9 to TRBJ2-1; 8 bases match TRBD2. The CDR3 is 14 amino acids. V shed 4 bases, J shed 5 bases, and the junction held 4 bases outside the gene matches. Germline loops: CDR1 SEHNR, CDR2 FQNEAQ (reference sequence). The CDR3 bases are TGTGCCAGCAGCTCCGGGACTAGAAACAATGAGCAGTTCTTC. The encoded protein is CASSSGTRNNEQFF.

The chain recombines TRBV6-1 with TRBJ2-1; 12 nucleotides agree with TRBD2. CDR1 is MNHNS, CDR2 SASEGT, per germline. V lost 4 bases and J lost 0; bases outside the gene matches: 10. The CDR3 length is 19 residues. Here the CDR3 DNA reads TGTGCCAGCAGTGGACGACTAGCGGGAGTGGGGGGCTCCTACAATGAGCAGTTCTTC. Its protein product is CASSGRLAGVGGSYNEQFF.